The clone carrying this TCR beta chain occurred once. Its antigen remains unknown. Primers: 60 Vbeta forward and 13 Jbeta reverse. TCRdb's copy holds only in-frame clones and misses some; the assay was immunoSEQ multiplex PCR. The repertoire holds about 140,000 clones, with about 76% as singletons. V lost 4 bases, J lost 7 bases, and 9 bases stayed unmatched. CDR3 length: 15 residues. Germline V gene lookup returns CDR1 GTSNPN and CDR2 SVGIG (reference sequence). The sample comes from a study of cytomegalovirus exposure and HLA in healthy donors. Study conclusions and caveats: Across donors, most TCRs were seen rarely, yet some public ones were widespread. When analyzed later, a missense DCLRE1C variant was found to be linked to TCR beta V- and J-gene trimming. It was assumed in the presence/absence analyses that sequencing depth was roughly uniform across donors. In a later analysis, the majority of CMV-associated beta chains seemingly showed HLA restriction.

The chain employs TRBV30 and TRBJ2-7, with 14 bases that match TRBD2. The sample consisted of PBMCs. The sequence derives from a man aged 18-30 years in good health and CMV-seronegative. CDR3 protein: CAWNGKGLAGEEQYF. In nucleotides, the CDR3 is TGTGCCTGGAACGGAAAGGGACTAGCGGGAGAAGAGCAGTACTTC.